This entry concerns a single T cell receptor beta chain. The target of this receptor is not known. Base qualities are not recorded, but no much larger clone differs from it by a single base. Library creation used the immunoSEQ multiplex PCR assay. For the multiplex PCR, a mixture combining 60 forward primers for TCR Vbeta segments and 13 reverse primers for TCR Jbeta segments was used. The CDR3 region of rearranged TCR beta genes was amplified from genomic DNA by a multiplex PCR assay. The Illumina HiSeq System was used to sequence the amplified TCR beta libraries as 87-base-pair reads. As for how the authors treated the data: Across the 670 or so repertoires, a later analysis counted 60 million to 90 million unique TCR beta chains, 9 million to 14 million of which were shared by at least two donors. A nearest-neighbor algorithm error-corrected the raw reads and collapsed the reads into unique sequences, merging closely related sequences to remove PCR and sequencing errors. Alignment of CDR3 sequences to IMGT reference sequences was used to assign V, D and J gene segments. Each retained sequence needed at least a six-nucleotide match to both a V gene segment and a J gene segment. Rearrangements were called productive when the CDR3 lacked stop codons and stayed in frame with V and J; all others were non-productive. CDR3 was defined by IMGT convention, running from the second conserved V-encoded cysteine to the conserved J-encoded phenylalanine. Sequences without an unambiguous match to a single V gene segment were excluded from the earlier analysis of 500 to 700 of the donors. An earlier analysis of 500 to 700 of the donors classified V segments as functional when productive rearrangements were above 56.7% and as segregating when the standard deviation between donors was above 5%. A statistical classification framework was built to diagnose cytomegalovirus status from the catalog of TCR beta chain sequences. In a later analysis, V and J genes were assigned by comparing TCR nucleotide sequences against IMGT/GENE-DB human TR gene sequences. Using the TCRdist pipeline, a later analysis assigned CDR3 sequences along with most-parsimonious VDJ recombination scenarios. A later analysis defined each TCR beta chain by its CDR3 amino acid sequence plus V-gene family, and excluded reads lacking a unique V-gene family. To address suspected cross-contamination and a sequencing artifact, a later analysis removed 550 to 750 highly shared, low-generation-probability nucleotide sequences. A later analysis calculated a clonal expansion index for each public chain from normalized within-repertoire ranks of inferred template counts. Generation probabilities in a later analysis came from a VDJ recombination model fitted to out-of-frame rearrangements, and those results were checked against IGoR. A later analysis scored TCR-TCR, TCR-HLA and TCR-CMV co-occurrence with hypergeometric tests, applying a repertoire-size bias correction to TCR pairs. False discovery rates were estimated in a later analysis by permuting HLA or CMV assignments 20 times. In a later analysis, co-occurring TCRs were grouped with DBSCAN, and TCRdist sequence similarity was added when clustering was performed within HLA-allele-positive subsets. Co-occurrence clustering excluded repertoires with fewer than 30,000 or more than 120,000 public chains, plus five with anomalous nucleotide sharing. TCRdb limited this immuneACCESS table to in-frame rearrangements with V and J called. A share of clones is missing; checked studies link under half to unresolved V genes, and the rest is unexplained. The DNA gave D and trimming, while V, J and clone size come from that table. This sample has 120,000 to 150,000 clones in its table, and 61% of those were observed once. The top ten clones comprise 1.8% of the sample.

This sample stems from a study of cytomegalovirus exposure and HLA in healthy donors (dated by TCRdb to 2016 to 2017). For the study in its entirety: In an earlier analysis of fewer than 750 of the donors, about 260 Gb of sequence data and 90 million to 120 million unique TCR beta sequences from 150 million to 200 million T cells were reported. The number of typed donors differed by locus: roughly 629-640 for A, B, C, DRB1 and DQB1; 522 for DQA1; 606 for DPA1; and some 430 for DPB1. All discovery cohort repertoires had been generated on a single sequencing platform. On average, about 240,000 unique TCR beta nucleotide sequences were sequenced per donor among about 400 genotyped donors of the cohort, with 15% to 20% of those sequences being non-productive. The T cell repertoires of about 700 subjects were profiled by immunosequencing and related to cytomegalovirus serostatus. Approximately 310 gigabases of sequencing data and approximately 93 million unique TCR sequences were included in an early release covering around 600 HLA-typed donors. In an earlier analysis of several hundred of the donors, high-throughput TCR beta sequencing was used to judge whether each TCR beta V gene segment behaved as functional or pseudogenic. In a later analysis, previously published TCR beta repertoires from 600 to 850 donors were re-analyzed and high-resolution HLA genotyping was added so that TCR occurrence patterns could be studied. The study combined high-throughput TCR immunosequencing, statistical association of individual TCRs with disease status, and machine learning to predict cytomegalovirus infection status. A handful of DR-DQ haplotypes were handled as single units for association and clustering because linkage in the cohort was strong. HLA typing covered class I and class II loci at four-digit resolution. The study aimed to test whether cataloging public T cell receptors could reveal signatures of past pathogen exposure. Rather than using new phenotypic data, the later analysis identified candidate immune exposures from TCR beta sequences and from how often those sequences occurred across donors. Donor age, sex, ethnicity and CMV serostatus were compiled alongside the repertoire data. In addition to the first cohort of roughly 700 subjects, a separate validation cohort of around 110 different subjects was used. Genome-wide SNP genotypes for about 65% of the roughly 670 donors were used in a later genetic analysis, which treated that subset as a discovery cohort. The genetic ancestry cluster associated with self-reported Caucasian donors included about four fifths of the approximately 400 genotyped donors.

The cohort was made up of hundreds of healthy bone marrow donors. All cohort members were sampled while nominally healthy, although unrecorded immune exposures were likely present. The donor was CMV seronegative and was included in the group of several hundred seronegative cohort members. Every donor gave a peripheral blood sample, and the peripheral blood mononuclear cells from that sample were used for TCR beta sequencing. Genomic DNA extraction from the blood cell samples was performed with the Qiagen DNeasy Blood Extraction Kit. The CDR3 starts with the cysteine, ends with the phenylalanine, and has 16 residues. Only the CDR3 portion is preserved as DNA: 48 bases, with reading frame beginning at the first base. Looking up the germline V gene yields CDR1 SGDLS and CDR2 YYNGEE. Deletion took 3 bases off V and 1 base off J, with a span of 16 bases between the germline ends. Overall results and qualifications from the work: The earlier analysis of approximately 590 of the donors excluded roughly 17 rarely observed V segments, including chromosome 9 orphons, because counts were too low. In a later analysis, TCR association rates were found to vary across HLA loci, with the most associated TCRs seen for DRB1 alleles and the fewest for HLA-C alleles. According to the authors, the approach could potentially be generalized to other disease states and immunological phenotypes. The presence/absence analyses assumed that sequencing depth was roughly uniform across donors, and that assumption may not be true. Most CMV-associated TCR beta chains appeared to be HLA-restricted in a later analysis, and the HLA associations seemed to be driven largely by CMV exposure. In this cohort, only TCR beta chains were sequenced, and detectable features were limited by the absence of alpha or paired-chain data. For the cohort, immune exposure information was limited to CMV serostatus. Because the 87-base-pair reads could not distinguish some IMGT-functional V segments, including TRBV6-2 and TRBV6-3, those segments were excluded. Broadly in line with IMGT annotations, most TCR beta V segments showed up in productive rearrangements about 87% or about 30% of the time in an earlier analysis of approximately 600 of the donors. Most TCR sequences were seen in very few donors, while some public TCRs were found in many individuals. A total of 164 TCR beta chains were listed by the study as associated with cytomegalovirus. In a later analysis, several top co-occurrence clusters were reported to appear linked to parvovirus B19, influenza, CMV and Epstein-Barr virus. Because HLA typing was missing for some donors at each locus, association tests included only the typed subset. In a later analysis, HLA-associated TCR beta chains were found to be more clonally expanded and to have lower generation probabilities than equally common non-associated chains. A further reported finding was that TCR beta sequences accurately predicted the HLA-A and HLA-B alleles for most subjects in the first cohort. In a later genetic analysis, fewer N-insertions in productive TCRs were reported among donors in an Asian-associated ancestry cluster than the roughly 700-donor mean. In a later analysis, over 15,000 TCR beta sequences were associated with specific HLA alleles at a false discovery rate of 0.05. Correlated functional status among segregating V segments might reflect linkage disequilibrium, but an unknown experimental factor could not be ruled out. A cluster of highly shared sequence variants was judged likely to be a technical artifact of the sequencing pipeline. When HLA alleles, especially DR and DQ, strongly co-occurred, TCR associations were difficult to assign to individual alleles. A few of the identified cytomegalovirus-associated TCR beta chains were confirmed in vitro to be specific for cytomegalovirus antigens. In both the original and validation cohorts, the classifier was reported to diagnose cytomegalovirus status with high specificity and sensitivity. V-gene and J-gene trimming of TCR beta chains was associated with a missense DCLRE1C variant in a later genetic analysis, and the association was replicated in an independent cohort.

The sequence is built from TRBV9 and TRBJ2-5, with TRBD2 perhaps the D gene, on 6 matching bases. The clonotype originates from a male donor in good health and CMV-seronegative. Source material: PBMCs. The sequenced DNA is TGTGCCAGCAGCGCATGGGTGGGGACTGCCCAAGAGACCCAGTACTTC. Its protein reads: CASSAWVGTAQETQYF.